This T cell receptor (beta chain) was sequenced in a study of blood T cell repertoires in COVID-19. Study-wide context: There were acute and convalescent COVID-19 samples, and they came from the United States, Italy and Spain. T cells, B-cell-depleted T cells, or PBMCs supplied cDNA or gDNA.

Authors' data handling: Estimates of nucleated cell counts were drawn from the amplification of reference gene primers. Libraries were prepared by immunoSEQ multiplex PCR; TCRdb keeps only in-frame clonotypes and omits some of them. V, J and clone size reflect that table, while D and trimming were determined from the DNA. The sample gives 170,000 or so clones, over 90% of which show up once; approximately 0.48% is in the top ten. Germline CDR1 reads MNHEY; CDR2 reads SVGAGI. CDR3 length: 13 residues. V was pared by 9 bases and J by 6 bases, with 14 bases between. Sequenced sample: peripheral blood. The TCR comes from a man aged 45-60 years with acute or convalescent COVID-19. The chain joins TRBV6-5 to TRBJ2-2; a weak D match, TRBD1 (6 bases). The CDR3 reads CASGQTRAGELFF. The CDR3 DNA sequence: TGTGCCAGTGGACAGACAAGGGCCGGGGAGCTGTTTTTT.